The rows below give T cell receptor beta chains drawn from one sample of a study of OX40 agonist ivuxolimab in advanced cancers. TCRdb's copy holds only in-frame clones and misses some; the assay was immunoSEQ multiplex PCR. Altogether roughly 70,000 clones are present, roughly 87% being singletons, with the ten largest covering roughly 2%. Sequenced material: CD4+ or CD8+ T cells sorted from blood, taken in a trial of the OX40 agonist ivuxolimab. Every receptor here comes from an adult with an advanced solid tumor such as melanoma, head and neck, liver or kidney cancer. The CDR3 runs from the conserved cysteine through the conserved F or W. A D gene is named only where the DNA matches it firmly. Clone size is given for some rows only: seen once, a few or many times, or a class if the clone is expanded.

V	J	size	D	DNA	CDR3
TRBV18	TRBJ2-7	.	.	TGTGCCAGCTCACCGCAGGGGGGCTCCTACGAGCAGTACTTC	CASSPQGGSYEQYF
TRBV30	TRBJ1-5	.	.	TGTGCCTGGAGCCGCGGGAGGTACGGGGATGGCAATCAGCCCCAGCATTTT	CAWSRGRYGDGNQPQHF
TRBV5-6	TRBJ2-7	few	TRBD1	TGTGCCAGCAGGTCCCGAGGGACAGGGTTATACGAGCAGTACTTC	CASRSRGTGLYEQYF
TRBV10-3	TRBJ2-7	.	.	TGTGCCATCAGTGAGGGGTCCTACGAGCAGTACTTC	CAISEGSYEQYF
TRBV2	TRBJ2-4	.	.	TGTGCCAGCAGGAGGGAGGAGGGCGGGGACATTCAGTACTTC	CASRREEGGDIQYF
TRBV7-2	TRBJ2-7	.	TRBD2	TGTGCCAGCAGCGCCCGACTAGCGGGACCCTCGGGGGGGTACGAGCAGTACTTC	CASSARLAGPSGGYEQYF
TRBV12-5	TRBJ2-1	.	TRBD1	TGTGCTAGTGGTTGGGACAGTGGGAATGAGCAGTTCTTC	CASGWDSGNEQFF
TRBV29-1	TRBJ2-7	few	TRBD2	TGCAGCGTTCTGACGGGCGGGAGGGGCGAGCAGTACTTC	CSVLTGGRGEQYF
TRBV29-1	TRBJ2-7	.	TRBD1	TGCAGCGCCGGACAGGGGAGCTCCTACGAGCAGTACTTC	CSAGQGSSYEQYF
TRBV28	TRBJ2-6	.	TRBD2	TGTGCCAGCAGTTTGGGGGGGTCGTATGGGGCCAACGTCCTGACTTTC	CASSLGGSYGANVLTF
TRBV10-3	TRBJ2-3	.	.	TGTGCCATCAGTGAGTCGAAATCGGGGGTCTACTCCCCTAGCACAGATACGCAGTATTTT	CAISESKSGVYSPSTDTQYF
TRBV21-1	TRBJ1-3	.	.	TGTGCCAGCAGCAAAGTCGGGGTCCTGTCTCTCCTCGGCTCTGGAAACACCATATATTTT	CASSKVGVLSLLGSGNTIYF
TRBV28	TRBJ1-2	.	TRBD1	TGTGCCAGCACCACAAATTTCGGACAGGGGGACTATGGCTACACCTTC	CASTTNFGQGDYGYTF
TRBV29-1	TRBJ2-1	.	.	TGCAGCGTTGCTCACCCAGTATGGAATGAGCAGTTCTTC	CSVAHPVWNEQFF
TRBV28	TRBJ2-6	.	.	TGTGCCAGCAAATCCGGGGCCAACGTCCTGACTTTC	CASKSGANVLTF
TRBV29-1	TRBJ1-6	.	TRBD1	TGCAGCGTTGAGACAGGGGACACTAATTCACCCCTCCACTTT	CSVETGDTNSPLHF
TRBV19	TRBJ2-2	.	TRBD1	TGTGCCAGTAGTTGGGACAGGGACACCGGGGAGCTGTTTTTT	CASSWDRDTGELFF
TRBV7-8	TRBJ1-2	.	.	TGTGCCAGCAGCTTGGCAGGGACTAACTACACCTTC	CASSLAGTNYTF
TRBV5-1	TRBJ2-5	.	.	TGCGCCAGCAGCTTGGCCGGAAGGAGGCCCTCTGTGGAGACCCAGTACTTC	CASSLAGRRPSVETQYF
TRBV15	TRBJ2-7	.	.	TGTGCCACCAGCAGAGGAGGGAGCTCCTACGAGCAGTACTTC	CATSRGGSSYEQYF
TRBV7-9	TRBJ2-3	.	TRBD2	TGTGCCAGCAGCTCACGAATTAGCGGGGCCGACCATTACACAGATACGCAGTATTTT	CASSSRISGADHYTDTQYF
TRBV19	TRBJ1-1	.	TRBD1	TGTGCCAGCCGAGGACAGGGCTTCACTGAAGCTTTCTTT	CASRGQGFTEAFF
TRBV21-1	TRBJ2-1	.	.	TGTGCCAGCAGCAAAAAAGGGCGGCAGGGGAAGCGGGATGAGCAGTTCTTC	CASSKKGRQGKRDEQFF
TRBV18	TRBJ1-3	.	.	TGTGCCAGCTCACCACCGGGGGACGTAAACACCATATATTTT	CASSPPGDVNTIYF
TRBV5-1	TRBJ2-7	.	TRBD1	TGTGCCAGCAGCTTGGGACAGGGTAACGAGCAGTACTTC	CASSLGQGNEQYF
TRBV15	TRBJ2-3	.	TRBD1	TGTGCCACCAGTTATAGGACAGGCATTTCAGATACGCAGTATTTT	CATSYRTGISDTQYF
TRBV5-1	TRBJ2-7	.	TRBD2	TGCGCCAGCAGTTTTCCTAGCGGGGGGAGATACGAGCAGTACTTC	CASSFPSGGRYEQYF
TRBV9	TRBJ2-7	.	.	TGTGCCAGCAGCGCAGGACTTTCCTACGAGCAGTACTTC	CASSAGLSYEQYF
TRBV25-1	TRBJ1-6	.	.	TGTGCCAGCAGTACCTCCAGGGAAGGGAATTCACCCCTCCACTTT	CASSTSREGNSPLHF
TRBV10-1	TRBJ2-5	once	TRBD1	TGCGCCAGCAGCGCCGGGACAGAAGAGACCCAGTACTTC	CASSAGTEETQYF
TRBV14	TRBJ1-6	.	.	TGTGCCATAGGCGCTAGCTCCTATAATTCACCCCTCCACTTT	CAIGASSYNSPLHF
TRBV6-1	TRBJ2-3	.	TRBD1	TGTGCCAGCACCCGACAGGGCCTGGGAGATACGCAGTATTTT	CASTRQGLGDTQYF
TRBV4-2	TRBJ2-7	once	.	TGTGCCAGCAGCCGCGGTTACGAGCAGTACTTC	CASSRGYEQYF
TRBV14	TRBJ1-5	once	.	TGTGCCAGCAGCCAAACACATGGGGATCAGCCCCAGCATTTT	CASSQTHGDQPQHF
TRBV10-3	TRBJ2-2	.	TRBD2	TGTGCCATCAGTGAGGCAGCGGGAGTCCACACCGGGGAGCTGTTTTTT	CAISEAAGVHTGELFF
TRBV29-1	TRBJ2-7	once	.	TGCAGCGTTACCCTCGGCTCCTACGAGCAGTACTTC	CSVTLGSYEQYF
TRBV5-4	TRBJ2-1	once	TRBD1	TGTGCCAGCCGATCGGGGACAGCTAGCAACAATGAGCAGTTCTTC	CASRSGTASNNEQFF
TRBV7-9	TRBJ2-7	.	TRBD1	TGTGCCAGCAGCTCGACTGGGACAGGGAATCCCTACGAGCAGTACTTC	CASSSTGTGNPYEQYF
TRBV5-8	TRBJ2-7	.	TRBD2	TGTGCCAGCAGCTCGCGAAGGACTAGTGAAAACTACGAGCAGTACTTC	CASSSRRTSENYEQYF
TRBV6-5	TRBJ2-3	.	.	TGTGCCAGCAGTTACGGCGGGGTGACGACAGATACGCAGTATTTT	CASSYGGVTTDTQYF
TRBV10-3	TRBJ1-1	.	TRBD1	TGTGCCATCAGTCAGTCAGGGGGTAACACTGAAGCTTTCTTT	CAISQSGGNTEAFF
TRBV7-2	TRBJ2-3	.	.	TGTGCCAGCAGCTTTAGACTGCAACCGGATACGCAGTATTTT	CASSFRLQPDTQYF
TRBV7-3	TRBJ2-3	.	TRBD2	TGTGCCAGCAGCGGGCCGGGACTAGCTCAAGATACGCAGTATTTT	CASSGPGLAQDTQYF
TRBV2	TRBJ2-2	.	.	TGTGCCAGCAGTCCCTCCCATAACACCGGGGAGCTGTTTTTT	CASSPSHNTGELFF
TRBV15	TRBJ2-5	.	.	TGTGCCACCAGCACGTCAGGACACCCGAGGGGAGAGACCCAGTACTTC	CATSTSGHPRGETQYF
TRBV10-3	TRBJ1-2	.	.	TGTGCTTCCAGGGATGCTAACTATGGCTACACCTTC	CASRDANYGYTF
TRBV15	TRBJ1-5	.	TRBD1	TGTGCCACCAGCAGAGAAGGGGGACAGGGGGCAAATCAGCCCCAGCATTTT	CATSREGGQGANQPQHF